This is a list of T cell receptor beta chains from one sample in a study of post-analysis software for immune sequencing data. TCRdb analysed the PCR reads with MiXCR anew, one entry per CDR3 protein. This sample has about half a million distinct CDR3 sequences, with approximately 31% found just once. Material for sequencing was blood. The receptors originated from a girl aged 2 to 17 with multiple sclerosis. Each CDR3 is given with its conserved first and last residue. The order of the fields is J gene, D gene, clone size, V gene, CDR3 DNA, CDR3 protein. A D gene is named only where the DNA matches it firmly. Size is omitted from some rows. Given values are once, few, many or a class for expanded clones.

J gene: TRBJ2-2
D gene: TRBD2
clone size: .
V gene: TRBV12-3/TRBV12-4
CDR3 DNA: TGTGCCAGCAGTTTCGTTCCCGGGACTAGCGTTACCGGGGAGCTGTTTTTT
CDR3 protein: CASSFVPGTSVTGELFF

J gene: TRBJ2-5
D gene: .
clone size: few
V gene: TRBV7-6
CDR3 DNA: TGTGCCAGCAGCTTAATGAGAAGGGAGACCCAGTACTTC
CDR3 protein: CASSLMRRETQYF

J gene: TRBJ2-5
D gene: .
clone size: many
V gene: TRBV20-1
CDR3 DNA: TGCACCGCGATGTACCAAGAGACCCAGTACTTC
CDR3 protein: CTAMYQETQYF

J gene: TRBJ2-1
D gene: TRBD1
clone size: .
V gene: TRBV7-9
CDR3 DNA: TGTGCCAGCAGACGCGAGCAGGGGGCTAAGTTCTTC
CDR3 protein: CASRREQGAKFF

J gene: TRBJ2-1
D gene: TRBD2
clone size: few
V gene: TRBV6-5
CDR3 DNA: TGTGCCAGCAGTGGGAGGGAGCAGGCTAACAATGAGCAGTTCTTC
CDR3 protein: CASSGREQANNEQFF

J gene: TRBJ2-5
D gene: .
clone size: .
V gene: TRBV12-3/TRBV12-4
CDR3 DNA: TGTGCCAGCAGTTTACAGGATGGGTCACAAGAGACCCAGTACTTC
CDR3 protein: CASSLQDGSQETQYF

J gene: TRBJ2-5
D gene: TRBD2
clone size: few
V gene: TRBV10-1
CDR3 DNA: TGCGCCAGCAGTGAGTCGCTAGCGGGGGTCCAAGAGACCCAGTACTTC
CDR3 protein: CASSESLAGVQETQYF

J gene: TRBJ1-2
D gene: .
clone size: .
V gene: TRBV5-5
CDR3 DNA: TGTGCCAGCAGCCTCCGGGGGGGTAACTATGGCTACACCTTC
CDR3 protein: CASSLRGGNYGYTF

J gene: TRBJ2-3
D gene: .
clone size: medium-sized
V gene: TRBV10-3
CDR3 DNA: TGTGCCATCAGTGAGCCCCTAGCCAGCACAGATACGCAGTATTTT
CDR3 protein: CAISEPLASTDTQYF

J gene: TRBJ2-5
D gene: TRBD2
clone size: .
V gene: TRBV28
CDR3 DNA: TGTGCCAGCAGTGAAACTAGCGTCCAAGAGACCCAGTACTTC
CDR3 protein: CASSETSVQETQYF

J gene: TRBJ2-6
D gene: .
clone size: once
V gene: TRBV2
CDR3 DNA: TGTGCCAGCAGTGAACGCTCTGGGGCCAACGTCCTGACTTTC
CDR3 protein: CASSERSGANVLTF

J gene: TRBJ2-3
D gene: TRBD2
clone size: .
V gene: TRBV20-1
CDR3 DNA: TGCAGTGCTTCGGGACTAGCGGGGGGGGGAGATACGCAGTATTTT
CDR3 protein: CSASGLAGGGDTQYF

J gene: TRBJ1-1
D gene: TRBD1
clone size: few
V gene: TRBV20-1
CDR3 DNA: TGCAGTGCTAGGTCGACAGGGGAGAACACTGAAGCTTTCTTT
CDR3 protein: CSARSTGENTEAFF

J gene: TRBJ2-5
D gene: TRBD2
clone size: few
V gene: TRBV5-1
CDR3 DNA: TGCGCCAGCAGCTTAGGTAGCGGGGGGGCCGTCGGTGAGACCCAGTACTTC
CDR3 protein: CASSLGSGGAVGETQYF

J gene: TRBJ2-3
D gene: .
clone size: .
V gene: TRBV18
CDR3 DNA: TGTGCCAGCTCACCAAATCCCACAGATACGCAGTATTTT
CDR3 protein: CASSPNPTDTQYF

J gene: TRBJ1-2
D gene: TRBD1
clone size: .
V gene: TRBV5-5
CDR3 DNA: TGTGCCAGCAGCTTGGAGGGGACAGGGAGGTATGGCTACACCTTC
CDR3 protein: CASSLEGTGRYGYTF

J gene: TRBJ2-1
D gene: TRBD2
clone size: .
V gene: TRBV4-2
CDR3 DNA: TGTGCCAGCAGCCAAGGGACTAGCGGGGGGCCGACCAATGAGCAGTTCTTC
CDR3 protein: CASSQGTSGGPTNEQFF

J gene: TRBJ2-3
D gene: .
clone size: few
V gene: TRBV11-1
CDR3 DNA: TGTGCCAGCAGCTTTCGAGGGGCCACGGATACGCAGTATTTT
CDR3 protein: CASSFRGATDTQYF

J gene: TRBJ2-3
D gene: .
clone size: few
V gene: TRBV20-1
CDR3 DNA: TGCAGTGCTATAAAGACCACAGATACGCAGTATTTT
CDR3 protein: CSAIKTTDTQYF

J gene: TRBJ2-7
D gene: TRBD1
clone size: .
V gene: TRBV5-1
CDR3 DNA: TGCGCCAGCAGCTCCTTGGGGACAGCAGTCTACGAGCAGTACTTC
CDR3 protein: CASSSLGTAVYEQYF

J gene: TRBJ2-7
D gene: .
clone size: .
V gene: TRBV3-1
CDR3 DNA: TGTGCCAGCAGCCAAAGGTCGACTTCCCCCAAGGACGAGCAGTACTTC
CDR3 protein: CASSQRSTSPKDEQYF

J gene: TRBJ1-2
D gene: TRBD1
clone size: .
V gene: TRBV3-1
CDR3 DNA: TGTGCCAGCAGCCAAGCCACAGGGGCCAACTATGGCTACACCTTC
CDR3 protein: CASSQATGANYGYTF

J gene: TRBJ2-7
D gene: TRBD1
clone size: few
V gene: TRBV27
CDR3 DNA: TGTGCCAGCAGTTTATCATACGAAGACAGGGGCTACGAGCAGTACTTC
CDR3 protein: CASSLSYEDRGYEQYF

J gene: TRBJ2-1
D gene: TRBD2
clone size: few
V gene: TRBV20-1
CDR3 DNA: TGCAGTGCACTTAGCGGGGGACCAACCTACAATGAGCAGTTCTTC
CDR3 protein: CSALSGGPTYNEQFF